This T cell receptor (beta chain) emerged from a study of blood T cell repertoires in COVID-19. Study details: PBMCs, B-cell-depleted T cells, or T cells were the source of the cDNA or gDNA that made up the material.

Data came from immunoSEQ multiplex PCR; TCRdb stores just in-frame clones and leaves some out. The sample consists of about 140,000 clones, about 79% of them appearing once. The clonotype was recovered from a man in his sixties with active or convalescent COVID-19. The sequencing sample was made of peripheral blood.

The CDR3 protein is CASSSFFASGYTGELFF. CDR3 coding DNA: TGTGCCAGCAGCTCTTTCTTTGCTAGCGGCTACACCGGGGAGCTGTTTTTT. The chain couples TRBV7-9 to TRBJ2-2; TRBD2 aligns across 7 bases. Germline CDR1 SEHNR, CDR2 FQNEAQ (reference sequence). V dropped 4 bases and J dropped 3; count of bases not matched to a gene: 11. The CDR3 loop spans 17 amino acids.